A single sample is the source of the 2 T cell receptor beta chains below, sequenced in a study of kidney transplant recipient with SARS-CoV-2 infection. A single record per CDR3 protein comes from TCRdb applying MiXCR to the reads. The table records 250,000 or so distinct CDR3 sequences, 25% to 30% of them present only once. The material sequenced was a blood sample, taken at baseline and on day 111 from a kidney transplant recipient. The receptor set was obtained from a male patient between 25 and 39 years old who had COVID-19 and was a kidney transplant recipient. Some T cells may have originated in the graft donor.

There are a few counts of this clonotype. The gene calls are TRBV19 and TRBJ2-3, with D possibly being TRBD2 (6 bases). V lost 0 bases and J 6 bases, leaving 10 bases between the germline ends. The CDR3 length is 14 residues. The V gene's germline CDR1 is LNHDA and CDR2 SQIVND (reference sequence). The CDR3 reads CASSIDTSSDTQYF. DNA for the CDR3: TGTGCCAGTAGTATAGACACTAGCTCCGATACGCAGTATTTT.

This clonotype has ten or more counts. The chain has TRBV4-3 and TRBJ1-2, with D hard to call. The length of the CDR3 is 13 residues. V lost 0 bases and J 13 bases, leaving 15 bases between the germline ends. CDR1 LGHNA and CDR2 YSLEER come from the germline V gene. In DNA form, the CDR3 reads TGCGCCAGCAGCCAAGATCTAGGTTTCGGTCTCACCTTC. Protein sequence: CASSQDLGFGLTF.